This T cell receptor beta chain was sequenced in a study of T cell repertoires in cytomegalovirus infection. About the research overall: The study used recently identified HLA-C-restricted and well-studied HLA-B-restricted CMV epitopes. Signatures in public TCR beta sequences pointed to both CMV infection and matching HLA type.

General study results and limits: HLA-C-restricted CMV clonotypes gave the most frequent clonotype in two of eight donors.

About this clonotype: Its antigen is unknown.

TCRdb reprocessed the reads via MiXCR and lists one record per CDR3 protein. The sample has about 830,000 distinct CDR3 sequences, 30% to 35% seen once. V lost 0 bases to trimming and J lost 4 bases, with 5 bases between them. CDR1 is SGHNT and CDR2 is YYREEE in the germline V gene (reference sequence). CDR3 length equals 13 residues. The chain recombines TRBV5-4 with TRBJ1-3; the D is unclear. The TCR originated in a human donor in good health (CMV status not recorded). Some clones in this sample may be carry-over from other donors' samples. This material consisted of cultured CD8+ T cells from PBMCs, taken from culture after CMV antigen stimulation. Here the CDR3 reads CASSLAWGNTIYF. The DNA for the CDR3 is TGTGCCAGCAGCTTGGCCTGGGGAAACACCATATATTTT.